The clone carrying this T cell receptor (beta chain) was observed a few times. Its specificity is unknown. V was clipped by 8 bases and J by 9 bases, with 20 bases between them. There are 13 residues in the CDR3. Germline V gene lookup returns CDR1 SQVTM and CDR2 ANQGSEA. TCR beta libraries were made by quantitative 5'-RACE with molecular barcodes. TCRdb ran MiXCR on the 5' RACE reads and lists one entry per CDR3 protein. The sample shows about 500,000 distinct CDR3 sequences, more than 9.5% of them seen only once. The data originate from a study of CD8 T cells in ankylosing spondylitis. Study-level findings and limits: Roughly eight highly homologous variants made up a TCR beta motif that seemed to typify ankylosing spondylitis blood. A number of the motif variants had already been described in reactive arthritis synovial fluid and blood. Peripheral blood held disease-linked clones only at relatively low frequency, and these were CD8+.

The sequence came from a male donor with ankylosing spondylitis. Input material: blood, either unsorted or a sorted T cell fraction (not recorded which). The rearrangement uses TRBV29-1 and TRBJ2-1; tentatively, D is TRBD1 or TRBD2 (5 bases each). The CDR3 reads CSLRLQARVEQFF. In DNA, the CDR3 is TGCAGCCTGAGACTACAGGCACGCGTTGAGCAGTTCTTC.